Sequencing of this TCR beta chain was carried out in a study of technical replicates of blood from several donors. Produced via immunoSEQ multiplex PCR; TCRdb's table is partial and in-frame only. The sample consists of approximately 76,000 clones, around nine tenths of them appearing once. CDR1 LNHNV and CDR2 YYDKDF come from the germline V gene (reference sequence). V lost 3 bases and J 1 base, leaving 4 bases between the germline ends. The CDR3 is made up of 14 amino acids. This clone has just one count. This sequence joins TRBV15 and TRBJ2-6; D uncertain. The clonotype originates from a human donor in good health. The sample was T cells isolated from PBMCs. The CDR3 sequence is CATSSRSGANVLTF. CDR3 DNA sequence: TGTGCCACCAGCAGCAGATCTGGGGCCAACGTCCTGACTTTC.